A selection of T cell receptor beta chains follows, all from one sample in a study of blood T cell repertoires in COVID-19. Data came from immunoSEQ multiplex PCR; TCRdb stores just in-frame clones and leaves some out. The sample lists 150,000 to 200,000 clones, around nine tenths occurring once. Sequences were obtained from peripheral blood. The receptors shown here come from a man aged 18 to 30 with active or convalescent COVID-19. Both conserved end residues are part of each CDR3. Fields, in order: J gene, V gene, CDR3 protein.

j_call: TRBJ2-3; v_call: TRBV28; cdr3_aa: CASSLYITPTGGGTDTQYF
j_call: TRBJ2-3; v_call: TRBV6-7; cdr3_aa: CASSRSRRASTDTQYF
j_call: TRBJ2-7; v_call: TRBV5-1; cdr3_aa: CASSWRLAGLSSYEQYF
j_call: TRBJ2-7; v_call: TRBV29-1; cdr3_aa: CSVETSGSSYEQYF
j_call: TRBJ1-2; v_call: TRBV5-5; cdr3_aa: CASSLPEPRQGAWGYTF
j_call: TRBJ1-1; v_call: TRBV19; cdr3_aa: CASSMTGNTEAFF
j_call: TRBJ2-1; v_call: TRBV28; cdr3_aa: CASSFSHRGDEQFF
j_call: TRBJ1-1; v_call: TRBV7-9; cdr3_aa: CASSVPGRRDTEAFF
j_call: TRBJ2-1; v_call: TRBV5-6; cdr3_aa: CASSLRGTSGNEQFF
j_call: TRBJ2-1; v_call: TRBV24-1; cdr3_aa: CATSDRTGGLSYNEQFF
j_call: TRBJ1-1; v_call: TRBV18; cdr3_aa: CASSARGGTGNTEAFF
j_call: TRBJ1-1; v_call: TRBV2; cdr3_aa: CASGRDTNTEAFF
j_call: TRBJ1-6; v_call: TRBV7-2; cdr3_aa: CASSLTGGGPYNSPLHF
j_call: TRBJ2-4; v_call: TRBV6-2/TRBV6-3; cdr3_aa: CASSYPRGDILFLAKNIQYF
j_call: TRBJ2-3; v_call: TRBV5-8; cdr3_aa: CASSRLQGAGVTDTQYF
j_call: TRBJ2-1; v_call: TRBV9; cdr3_aa: CASSVAFGLTSNNEQFF
j_call: TRBJ1-2; v_call: TRBV14; cdr3_aa: CASSQAVAFNYGYTF
j_call: TRBJ1-1; v_call: TRBV6-5; cdr3_aa: CASSYSRLGSTEAFF
j_call: TRBJ2-1; v_call: TRBV7-2; cdr3_aa: CASSLMGGPSYNEQFF
j_call: TRBJ1-1; v_call: TRBV25-1; cdr3_aa: CASSREGPVGKAFF
j_call: TRBJ2-2; v_call: TRBV6-5; cdr3_aa: CASSYGSGMAGELFF
j_call: TRBJ2-2; v_call: TRBV5-1; cdr3_aa: CASSLGLAGVRTGELFF
j_call: TRBJ2-3; v_call: TRBV5-1; cdr3_aa: CASSLGGTDTQYF
j_call: TRBJ1-5; v_call: TRBV5-1; cdr3_aa: CASSLGAGNQPQHF
j_call: TRBJ2-6; v_call: TRBV6-5; cdr3_aa: CASRWGGSGANVLTF
j_call: TRBJ1-1; v_call: TRBV18; cdr3_aa: CASSQGSLVGTEAFF